This TCR beta chain derives from a study of a mutant IDH1 vaccine in newly diagnosed glioma. Overall study results and limits: Changes to the top peripheral T cell clonotypes appeared unrelated to pseudoprogression. In roughly 93% of patients, immune responses induced by the vaccine occurred.

Libraries were prepared by immunoSEQ multiplex PCR; TCRdb keeps only in-frame clonotypes and omits some of them. The data contain roughly 60,000 clones, under 90% of them singletons. The time point here: week 11, during vaccination. Doses consisted of 300 ug of mutant IDH1 20-mer peptide each, paired with topical imiquimod. Between the trimmed V and J ends, which lost 6 bases and 0 bases, there was a span of 15 bases. Per the germline V gene, CDR1 is SEHNR and CDR2 is FQNEAQ (reference sequence). The CDR3 has 16 residues. This clone was recorded only once. As yet, its antigen is unknown. The receptor was isolated from a man aged 25 to 45 with glioma. The chain joins TRBV7-9 to TRBJ1-3; D unclear. The sample in question was PBMCs, obtained from a glioma patient whose treatment included an IDH1 peptide vaccine. CDR3 DNA: TGTGCCAGCAGTTCCGGACGGAACTCCTCTGGAAACACCATATATTTT. It codes for CASSSGRNSSGNTIYF.